This T cell receptor beta chain derives from a study of T cells in localized non-small cell lung cancer. Germline V gene lookup returns CDR1 WSHSY and CDR2 SAAADI. After removal of 6 bases from V and 3 bases from J, the junction contained 6 bases not matched to a gene. This CDR3 has 14 residues. Sequenced by immunoSEQ multiplex PCR; TCRdb stores in-frame clones only, minus some. The table shows fewer than 12,000 clones, with around 79% occurring only once. This chain connects TRBV10-2 to TRBJ2-7; TRBD2 matches 9 bases. This TCR was recovered from a male donor older than 55 with stage I lung adenocarcinoma. Sequenced here: peripheral blood, sampled before any cancer treatment. The CDR3 protein is CASREGSGGYEQYF. CDR3 in DNA: TGCGCCAGCAGAGAGGGTAGCGGGGGCTACGAGCAGTACTTC.